The 18 T cell receptor beta chains in this list originate from one sample, sequenced in a study of blood T cell repertoires in COVID-19. Sequenced by immunoSEQ multiplex PCR; TCRdb stores in-frame clones only, minus some. This repertoire shows 250,000 or so clones, 70% to 90% found once; its top ten account for around 5.1%. The sequencing input was peripheral blood. The receptors were sampled from a woman aged 55-69 years with COVID-19, enrolled during active disease.

A single count supports this clone. The chain is built from TRBV25-1 and TRBJ2-5, with TRBD2 as a possible D gene (6 bases). The germline V gene encodes CDR1 MGHDK and CDR2 SYGVNS. This CDR3 is 13 amino acids long. Trimming took 7 bases from V and 4 from J, leaving 13 bases between them. This CDR3 is CASTSAGLETQYF. CDR3 coding DNA: TGTGCCAGCACCTCCGCGGGGCTAGAGACCCAGTACTTC. The full variable domain, with the rest looked up from reference TRBV25-1 and TRBJ2-5, is EADIYQTPRYLVIGTGKKITLECSQTMGHDKMYWYQQDPGMELHLIHYSYGVNSTEKGDLSSESTVSRIRTEHFPLTLESARPSHTSQYLCASTSAGLETQYFGPGTRLLVL.

The chain combines TRBV20-1 with TRBJ1-6; 7 bases fit TRBD1. Germline V gene sequence: CDR1 DFQATT, CDR2 SNEGSKA (reference sequence). The ends lost 3 bases at V and 3 bases at J; junction bases unmatched: 8. The CDR3 is 16 residues long. The CDR3 nucleotides read TGCAGTGCTAGTTATGTGCACAGGGGCTATAATTCACCCCTCCACTTT. It codes for CSASYVHRGYNSPLHF.

The genes are TRBV7-2 and TRBJ2-7, with a tentative D call TRBD1 (6 bases). The CDR3 has 12 residues. Trimming pared 4 bases from V and 7 bases from J, leaving 11 bases between. The germline V gene encodes CDR1 SGHTA and CDR2 FQGNSA. CDR3 bases: TGTGCCAGCAGCTCCCCCACAGGGGAGCAGTACTTC. It codes for CASSSPTGEQYF. Full variable domain (missing parts from reference TRBV7-2 and TRBJ2-7): GAGVSQSPSNKVTEKGKDVELRCDPISGHTALYWYRQSLGQGLEFLIYFQGNSAPDKSGLPSDRFSAERTGGSVSTLTIQRTQQEDSAVYLCASSSPTGEQYFGPGTRLTVT.

The chain links TRBV24-1 to TRBJ2-5; 7 positions agree with TRBD2. Trimming cost V 3 bases and J 5 bases; bases outside gene matches: 17. The CDR3 is 18 amino acids. Looked up from germline, CDR1 is KGHDR and CDR2 is SFDVKD. This chain's CDR3 is CATSDTTGGLAVVETQYF. For the CDR3, the DNA is TGTGCCACCAGTGATACGACCGGAGGGCTAGCGGTTGTTGAGACCCAGTACTTC.

The genes are TRBV7-2 and TRBJ2-7; TRBD2 agrees at 12 bases. Germline V gene data show CDR1 as SGHTA and CDR2 as FQGNSA. With V trimmed by 3 bases and J by 3 bases, 3 bases remained unmatched. The CDR3 length is 15 residues. The CDR3 nucleotides read TGTGCCAGCAGCTTGTGGACTAGCGGGGACTACGAGCAGTACTTC. Translated: CASSLWTSGDYEQYF.

The chain joins TRBV5-1 to TRBJ1-2, with 7 bases fitting TRBD1. With V trimmed by 4 bases and J by 7 bases, 10 bases remained unmatched. Germline V CDR1 and CDR2: SGHRS, YFSETQ. This CDR3 has 14 amino acids. CDR3 sequence: CASSRTTGEGGYTF. The DNA of the CDR3 is TGCGCCAGCAGCAGAACCACAGGGGAAGGTGGCTACACCTTC.

This rearrangement joins TRBV6-5 to TRBJ1-4, with 7 bases lining up with TRBD1. Germline loops: CDR1 MNHEY, CDR2 SVGAGI. The CDR3 contains 13 residues. Losses at the gene ends were 8 bases for V and 7 bases for J; bases not matched to a gene: 7. CDR3 protein: CASRRNRGEKLFF. CDR3 DNA: TGTGCCAGCCGAAGGAACAGGGGTGAAAAACTGTTTTTT.

This clone was counted a single time. The chain uses TRBV5-6 and TRBJ1-4; 8 bases agree with TRBD1. This CDR3 has 14 amino acids. With V trimmed by 4 bases and J by 5 bases, 4 bases remained unmatched. From germline, CDR1 is SGHDT and CDR2 YYEEEE. The CDR3 protein is CASSVGQANEKLFF. In nucleotides, the CDR3 is TGTGCCAGCAGCGTGGGACAGGCGAATGAAAAACTGTTTTTT.

The rearrangement joins TRBV27 to TRBJ2-1; 11 bases fit TRBD1. Germline values: CDR1 MNHEY, CDR2 SMNVEV (reference sequence). CDR3 length: 15 residues. Unmatched junction bases numbered 1, after V lost 4 bases and J lost 2 bases. CDR3 region: CASSSDRGPYNEQFF. DNA for the CDR3: TGTGCCAGCAGTTCGGACAGGGGGCCCTACAATGAGCAGTTCTTC.

This clone was found a few times. The V and J genes are TRBV19 and TRBJ1-5; tentatively, D is TRBD1 (5 bases). This CDR3 contains 15 residues. Germline CDR1 and CDR2: LNHDA and SQIVND (reference sequence). With 1 base removed from V and 7 bases from J, the gap between germline ends came to 14 bases. CDR3 DNA sequence: TGTGCCAGTAGTATAGTATGGGGGGTAAGCCAGCCCCAGCATTTT. Amino acids: CASSIVWGVSQPQHF.

V gene TRBV21-1 combines with J gene TRBJ2-4; the table's D call of TRBD1 was not tested on the DNA. TRBV21-1 is tagged as a pseudogene. The CDR3 sequence is 18 residues long. The CDR3 here is CASSKAGTGRGAKNIQYF. The DNA for the CDR3 is TGTGCCAGCAGCAAAGCAGGGACAGGACGGGGGGCCAAAAACATTCAGTACTTC.

This chain's CDR3 is CASSFNGDSPLHF. The CDR3 coding sequence is TGTGCCAGCAGTTTTAACGGGGATTCACCCCTCCACTTT. The chain joins TRBV28 to TRBJ1-6; D not certain. Germline CDR1 and CDR2: MDHEN and SYDVKM. V gave up 3 bases and J gave up 8 bases, with 8 bases separating them. This CDR3 has 13 amino acids.

The V gene is TRBV19, the J gene TRBJ1-2, with TRBD1 as a possible D gene (6 bases). The CDR3 is 14 residues long. V shed 3 bases and J shed 5 bases, with 13 bases lying between them. Germline V gives CDR1 LNHDA, CDR2 SQIVND (reference sequence). CDR3 region: CASSIPGTIYGYTF. CDR3 DNA: TGTGCCAGTAGTATTCCCGGGACAATTTATGGCTACACCTTC.

This rearrangement joins TRBV18 to TRBJ1-4; D is undetermined. This CDR3 has 13 residues. Trimming took 6 bases from V and 7 from J, leaving 12 bases between them. Germline CDR1 KGHSH, CDR2 LQKENI. The CDR3 loop reads CASSEREREKLFF. The DNA of the CDR3 is TGTGCCAGCTCGGAAAGGGAGCGTGAAAAACTGTTTTTT.

V gene TRBV19 combines with J gene TRBJ2-5, with a weak D call TRBD2 (7 bases). The ends were cut back, 6 bases at V and 5 bases at J, with 16 bases in the middle. The CDR3 consists of 14 residues. Germline V gene lookup returns CDR1 LNHDA and CDR2 SQIVND (reference sequence). The CDR3 DNA sequence: TGTGCCAGTAGCCAAACGGGGGGCGCGGAGACCCAGTACTTC. Translated, it gives CASSQTGGAETQYF.

This chain connects TRBV5-1 to TRBJ2-7, with 9 positions matching TRBD2. Germline values: CDR1 SGHRS, CDR2 YFSETQ. Unmatched junction bases numbered 5, after V lost 2 bases and J lost 2 bases. This CDR3 has 15 amino acids. CDR3 region: CASSLDSGRPYEQYF. The CDR3 DNA reads as TGCGCCAGCAGCTTAGATAGCGGGAGACCCTACGAGCAGTACTTC. The variable domain in full, completed from reference TRBV5-1 and TRBJ2-7, reads KAGVTQTPRYLIKTRGQQVTLSCSPISGHRSVSWYQQTPGQGLQFLFEYFSETQRNKGNFPGRFSGRQFSNSRSEMNVSTLELGDSALYLCASSLDSGRPYEQYFGPGTRLTVT.

This rearrangement joins TRBV19 to TRBJ2-7, with D maybe TRBD2 (5 bases). Germline assignment: CDR1 LNHDA and CDR2 SQIVND (reference sequence). The germline V and J ends were trimmed by 8 bases and 2 bases, with 13 bases remaining between them. This CDR3 comprises 13 residues. This CDR3 is CASGPRRTYEQYF. The DNA of the CDR3 is TGTGCCAGTGGACCCAGGAGGACCTACGAGCAGTACTTC.

The chain combines TRBV19 with TRBJ2-7, with a tentative D call TRBD2 (5 bases). V was clipped by 3 bases and J by 5 bases, with 11 bases between them. CDR1 LNHDA and CDR2 SQIVND come from the germline V gene (reference sequence). This CDR3 has 13 residues. CDR3 in DNA: TGTGCCAGTAGTATCGACGGGGTAGACGAGCAGTACTTC. It encodes CASSIDGVDEQYF.